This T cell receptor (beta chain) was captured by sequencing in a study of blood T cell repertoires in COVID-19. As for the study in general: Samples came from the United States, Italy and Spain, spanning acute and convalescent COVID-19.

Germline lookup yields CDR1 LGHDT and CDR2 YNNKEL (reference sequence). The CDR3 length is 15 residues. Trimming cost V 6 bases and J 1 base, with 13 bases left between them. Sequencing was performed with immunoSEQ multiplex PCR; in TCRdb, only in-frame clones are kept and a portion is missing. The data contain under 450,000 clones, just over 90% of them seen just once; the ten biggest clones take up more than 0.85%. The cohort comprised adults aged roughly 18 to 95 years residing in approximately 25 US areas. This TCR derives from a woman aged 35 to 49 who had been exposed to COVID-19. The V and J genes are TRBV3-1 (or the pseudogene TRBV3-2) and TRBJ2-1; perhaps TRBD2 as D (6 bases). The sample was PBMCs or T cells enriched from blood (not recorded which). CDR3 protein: CASRAGTGSYNEQFF. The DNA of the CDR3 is TGTGCCAGCAGGGCCGGGACTGGTTCCTACAATGAGCAGTTCTTC.